Below, 22 T cell receptor beta chains from the same sample are listed, as sequenced in a study of identical twins. In TCRdb, the 5' RACE reads were re-called with MiXCR into one record per CDR3 protein. The data contain roughly 540,000 distinct CDR3 sequences, around 20% of them singletons. These data also formed part of another study, on T cells expressing NK-cell markers.

Sequenced material: CD4+ T cells sorted from blood. The source of these receptors is a woman aged 18-35 years in good health.

A word on this clonotype: An end of the junction differs from the germline gene, which may be a read error. The gene calls are TRBV20-1 and TRBJ1-1, with D possibly being TRBD1 (5 bases). Germline values: CDR1 DFQATT, CDR2 SNEGSKA (reference sequence). The CDR3 is 8 residues long. The CDR3 DNA reads as TGCAGTCCAAAGGGGTTCCCCTTT. Translated, it gives CSPKGFPF.

This rearrangement joins TRBV7-2 to TRBJ2-1, with D possibly matching TRBD2 (6 bases). The CDR3 extends over 15 amino acids. Trimming removed 5 bases from V and 3 bases from J, with 14 bases in between. CDR1 SGHTA and CDR2 FQGNSA come from the germline V gene. CDR3 DNA sequence: TGTGCCAGCAGCGTTGCCGGGACTGGCTACAATGAGCAGTTCTTC. Its translation is CASSVAGTGYNEQFF.

The chain couples TRBV3-1 to TRBJ2-3, with 8 bases identical to TRBD1. The V segment lost 4 bases and the J segment 2 bases; nucleotides outside the gene matches: 5. The CDR3 is 15 amino acids. The germline V gene has CDR1 LGHDT and CDR2 YNNKEL (reference sequence). The CDR3: CASSRSDRDTDTQYF. DNA of the CDR3: TGTGCCAGCAGCCGCTCGGACAGGGACACAGATACGCAGTATTTT.

In this sample, this clonotype turned up a few times. This rearrangement joins TRBV5-6 to TRBJ2-7, with 8 nucleotides matching TRBD1. Germline loops: CDR1 SGHDT, CDR2 YYEEEE. CDR3 size: 14 residues. Trimming took 0 bases from V and 5 from J; bases not matched to a gene: 4. The chain's CDR3 is CASSLVGTGNEQYF. The CDR3 DNA sequence: TGTGCCAGCAGCTTGGTGGGGACAGGCAACGAGCAGTACTTC.

The sample holds a few counts of this clonotype. This chain uses TRBV7-2 with TRBJ2-3, with TRBD2 matching 7 bases. This CDR3 spans 15 amino acids. After removal of 1 base from V and 3 bases from J, the junction contained 4 bases not matched to a gene. Germline loops: CDR1 SGHTA, CDR2 FQGNSA. This chain's CDR3 is CASSLGGRVTDTQYF. In nucleotides, the CDR3 is TGTGCCAGCAGCTTAGGGGGGAGGGTAACAGATACGCAGTATTTT.

V is TRBV29-1 and J is TRBJ2-7; maybe TRBD2 (6 bases). From germline, CDR1 is SQVTM and CDR2 ANQGSEA. The CDR3 covers 13 residues. Trimming left V 5 bases short and J 2 bases short, with 13 bases between. The CDR3 protein is CSVISGSTYEQYF. The DNA of the CDR3 is TGCAGCGTTATTAGCGGATCTACCTACGAGCAGTACTTC.

This sequence joins TRBV2 and TRBJ2-4; TRBD2 agrees at 11 bases. J lost 7 bases, V lost 7 bases, and 9 bases had no gene match. Germline V gene sequence: CDR1 SNHLY, CDR2 FYNNEI. The CDR3 consists of 15 residues. This CDR3 reads CASIVKLAGDNIQYF. CDR3 coding DNA: TGTGCCAGCATCGTTAAACTAGCGGGAGACAACATTCAGTACTTC.

This clonotype was seen more than once but under ten times. This chain joins TRBV4-3 and TRBJ1-4; D is unresolved. Germline values: CDR1 LGHNA, CDR2 YSLEER. The length of the CDR3 is 13 residues. Trimming took 1 base from V and 7 from J, leaving 7 bases between them. The CDR3, as DNA: TGCGCCAGCAGCCAAGGCATGGGTGAAAAACTGTTTTTT. As protein: CASSQGMGEKLFF.

This clonotype was seen only a few times. The chain uses TRBV5-1 and TRBJ2-1; TRBD2 might be the D (5 bases). Germline V CDR1 and CDR2: SGHRS, YFSETQ. CDR3 length: 14 residues. V lost 4 bases to trimming and J lost 7 bases, with 15 bases between them. CDR3 nucleotide sequence: TGCGCCAGCAGCCTCTCTAGCCCGGAGAATGAGCAGTTCTTC. This codes for CASSLSSPENEQFF.

CDR3 residues: CASSLTGTRPGANVLTF. Written as DNA, the CDR3 is TGTGCCAGCAGCTTAACCGGGACCCGTCCTGGGGCCAACGTCCTGACTTTC. The chain couples TRBV7-2 to TRBJ2-6; perhaps D is TRBD1 or TRBD2 (5 bases each). CDR3 size: 17 residues. Germline V gene lookup returns CDR1 SGHTA and CDR2 FQGNSA. Trimming left V 2 bases short and J 2 bases short, with 13 bases between.

The chain links TRBV3-1 to TRBJ2-7, with 9 bases identical to TRBD1. V was pared by 3 bases and J by 7 bases, with 10 bases of the junction left unmatched. CDR1 LGHDT and CDR2 YNNKEL come from the germline V gene (reference sequence). CDR3 length: 15 residues. The DNA of the CDR3 is TGTGCCAGCAGCCACCTCGGACAGGGGCATCGGGAGCAGTACTTC. The encoded protein is CASSHLGQGHREQYF.

This sequence joins TRBV10-2 and TRBJ2-2; 8 bases are shared with TRBD2. The CDR3 is 14 amino acids. Germline V gene lookup returns CDR1 WSHSY and CDR2 SAAADI. V was clipped by 9 bases and J by 5 bases; unmatched bases: 8. CDR3 DNA: TGCGCCAGTCGGTCCCGCGGGGGGACCGGGGAGCTGTTTTTT. Encoded protein: CASRSRGGTGELFF.

In this sample, this clonotype turned up a few times. This rearrangement joins TRBV29-1 to TRBJ2-3, with no clear D. The length of the CDR3 is 16 residues. The V and J ends lost 3 bases and 1 base respectively, with 17 bases between them. The germline CDR1 and CDR2 sequences are SQVTM and ANQGSEA. The CDR3 bases are TGCAGCGTTGATTGTTCTAGGTCCATATGCACAGATACGCAGTATTTT. Translating it yields CSVDCSRSICTDTQYF.

Ten or more counts support this clonotype. The chain joins TRBV20-1 to TRBJ1-3; D might be TRBD1 (5 bases). Germline V gene data show CDR1 as DFQATT and CDR2 as SNEGSKA (reference sequence). CDR3 length: 14 amino acids. Trimming took 7 bases from V and 0 from J, leaving 13 bases between them. The CDR3 loop reads CSVPGGDSGNTIYF. In DNA, the CDR3 is TGCAGTGTTCCGGGGGGGGACTCTGGAAACACCATATATTTT.

The rearrangement uses TRBV20-1 and TRBJ2-7, with a tentative D call TRBD1 (6 bases). CDR1 DFQATT and CDR2 SNEGSKA come from the germline V gene (reference sequence). V was cut by 0 bases and J by 0 bases, with 12 bases left in between. The CDR3 extends over 15 amino acids. As DNA, the CDR3 is TGCAGTGCTAGAGAAACAGGGTTAAGCTCCTACGAGCAGTACTTC. It yields the protein CSARETGLSSYEQYF.

V gene TRBV12-3 or TRBV12-4 combines with J gene TRBJ2-1; possibly TRBD2 for D (6 bases). The CDR3 is made up of 14 amino acids. V was trimmed by 5 bases and J by 4 bases, leaving 12 bases between them. In DNA, the CDR3 is TGTGCCAGCAGTCCCGTGGGGGGTTACAATGAGCAGTTCTTC. Protein product: CASSPVGGYNEQFF.

J is TRBJ2-5 and V is TRBV20-1, with D perhaps matching TRBD1 or TRBD2 (5 bases each). This CDR3 contains 14 residues. V was trimmed by 6 bases and J by 4 bases, leaving 18 bases between them. Germline V gene lookup returns CDR1 DFQATT and CDR2 SNEGSKA (reference sequence). The CDR3 loop is CSAYGGWGRETQYF. The DNA of the CDR3 is TGCAGTGCCTACGGCGGCTGGGGGAGAGAGACCCAGTACTTC.

The rearrangement uses TRBV6-5 and TRBJ1-6; a possible D gene is TRBD1 (6 bases). Germline V CDR1 and CDR2: MNHEY, SVGAGI. The CDR3 loop spans 16 amino acids. V was trimmed by 8 bases and J by 2 bases, leaving 16 bases between them. The CDR3 DNA is TGTGCCAGCTCCAAGGGGGTAACTCCCTATAATTCACCCCTCCACTTT. The encoded protein is CASSKGVTPYNSPLHF.

The chain uses TRBV20-1 and TRBJ2-1, with 8 positions matching TRBD2. Germline CDR1 reads DFQATT; CDR2 reads SNEGSKA (reference sequence). The CDR3 has 13 amino acids. V gave up 6 bases and J gave up 6 bases; unmatched junction bases: 7. The CDR3 DNA sequence: TGCAGTGCCCGAGCGGGAGTTCGCAATGAGCAGTTCTTC. This gives the protein CSARAGVRNEQFF.

This rearrangement joins TRBV18 to TRBJ1-1; no clear D. Germline CDR1 reads KGHSH; CDR2 reads LQKENI. Trimming took 3 bases from V and 1 from J, leaving 12 bases between them. The CDR3 is 15 amino acids. CDR3 amino acids: CASSPEARRNTEAFF. DNA for the CDR3: TGTGCCAGCTCACCCGAGGCTCGGAGGAACACTGAAGCTTTCTTT.

This chain connects TRBV7-6 to TRBJ2-7, with 11 bases fitting TRBD2. The CDR3 covers 15 residues. V trimming: 5 bases; J trimming: 6 bases; junction bases outside the gene matches: 9. The germline CDR1 and CDR2 sequences are SGHVS and FNYEAQ. The CDR3 region is CASSPVAGGIGEQYF. The CDR3 DNA sequence: TGTGCCAGCAGCCCAGTAGCGGGAGGGATCGGCGAGCAGTACTTC.

This clonotype was observed a few times. The J gene is TRBJ2-1, the V gene TRBV7-9, with D perhaps TRBD2 (6 bases). V shed 5 bases and J shed 8 bases, with 16 bases lying between them. Germline loops: CDR1 SEHNR, CDR2 FQNEAQ (reference sequence). The CDR3 consists of 14 residues. The CDR3 DNA follows: TGTGCCAGCAGCCCCCGGGGGAGTCGTGATGAGCAGTTCTTC. It translates to CASSPRGSRDEQFF.